This T cell receptor (beta chain) was sequenced for a study of regulatory T cells in long-lasting Graves disease. In the study overall: Patients with persistent Graves' disease had over 5 years of antithyroid drugs and persistent TSH receptor antibodies. Notes on the study in general: TRBV28, TRBJ1-2 and TRBJ2-5 were segments that persistent disease favored.

Relying on iRepertoire HTBI primers and Arm-PCR of CDR3 regions, the team built TCR beta libraries. Via MiXCR, TCRdb re-called the multiplex PCR reads, giving one row per CDR3 protein. The repertoire holds over 450,000 distinct CDR3 sequences, with roughly 21% as singletons. V gave up 1 base and J gave up 0 bases, with 12 bases separating them. This CDR3 contains 17 residues. CDR1 and CDR2 (germline): LGHDT, YNNKEL (reference sequence). Details on this clonotype: The antigen remains unidentified.

Documented time point: persistent/refractory GD, antithyroid drugs over 5 years with positive TRAb. The authors made the TCR library using RNA they extracted from PBMCs. This TCR was sampled from a female donor with Graves disease. The V and J genes are TRBV3-1 and TRBJ1-4, with D uncertain. This material consisted of peripheral blood mononuclear cells (PBMCs), taken when the disease was refractory, from a patient treated with antithyroid drugs. The CDR3 coding sequence is TGTGCCAGCAGCCAAGGCGCGTCCATTGCAACTAATGAAAAACTGTTTTTT. This gives the protein CASSQGASIATNEKLFF.